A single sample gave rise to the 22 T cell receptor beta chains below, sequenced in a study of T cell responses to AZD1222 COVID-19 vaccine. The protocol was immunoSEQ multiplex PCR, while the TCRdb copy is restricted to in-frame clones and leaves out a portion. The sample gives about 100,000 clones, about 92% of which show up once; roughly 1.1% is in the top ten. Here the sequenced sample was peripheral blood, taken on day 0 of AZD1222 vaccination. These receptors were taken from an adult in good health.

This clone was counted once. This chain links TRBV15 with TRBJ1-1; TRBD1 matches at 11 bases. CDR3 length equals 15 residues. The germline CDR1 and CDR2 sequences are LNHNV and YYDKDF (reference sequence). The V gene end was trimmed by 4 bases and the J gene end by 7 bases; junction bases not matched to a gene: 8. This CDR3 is CATSNRDRGVGEAFF. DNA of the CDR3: TGTGCCACCAGCAACCGGGACAGGGGGGTTGGTGAAGCTTTCTTT.

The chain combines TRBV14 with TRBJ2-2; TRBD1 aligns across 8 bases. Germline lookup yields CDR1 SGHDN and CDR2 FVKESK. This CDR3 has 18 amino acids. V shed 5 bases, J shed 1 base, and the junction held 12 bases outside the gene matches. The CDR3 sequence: CASSSLRWTGMNTGELFF. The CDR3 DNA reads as TGTGCCAGCAGCTCCCTGAGATGGACAGGGATGAACACCGGGGAGCTGTTTTTT.

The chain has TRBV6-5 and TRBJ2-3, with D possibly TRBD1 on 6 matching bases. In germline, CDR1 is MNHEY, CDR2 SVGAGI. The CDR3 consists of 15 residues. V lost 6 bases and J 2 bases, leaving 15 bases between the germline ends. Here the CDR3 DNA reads TGTGCCAGCAGAAGGGGTCAGGGGTACACAGATACGCAGTATTTT. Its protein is CASRRGQGYTDTQYF.

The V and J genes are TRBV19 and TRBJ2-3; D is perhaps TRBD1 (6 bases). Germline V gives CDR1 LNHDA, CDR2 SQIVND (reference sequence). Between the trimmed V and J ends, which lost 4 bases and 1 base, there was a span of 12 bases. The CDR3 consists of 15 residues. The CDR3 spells CASSSQGKGTDTQYF. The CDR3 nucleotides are TGTGCCAGTAGTAGCCAGGGGAAGGGCACAGATACGCAGTATTTT.

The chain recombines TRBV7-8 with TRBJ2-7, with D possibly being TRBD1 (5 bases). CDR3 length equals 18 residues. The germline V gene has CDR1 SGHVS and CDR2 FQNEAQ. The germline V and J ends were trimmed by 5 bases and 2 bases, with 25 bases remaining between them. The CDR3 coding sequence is TGTGCCAGCAGCCTTTACCAGGTGGGGCTGAGTAAGGCCTACGAGCAGTACTTC. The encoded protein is CASSLYQVGLSKAYEQYF.

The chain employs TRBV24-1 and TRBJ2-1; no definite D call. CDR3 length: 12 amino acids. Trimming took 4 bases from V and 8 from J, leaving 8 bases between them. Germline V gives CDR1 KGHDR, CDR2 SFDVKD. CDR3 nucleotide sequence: TGTGCCACCAGTGAAGTAGGCGATGAGCAGTTCTTC. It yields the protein CATSEVGDEQFF.

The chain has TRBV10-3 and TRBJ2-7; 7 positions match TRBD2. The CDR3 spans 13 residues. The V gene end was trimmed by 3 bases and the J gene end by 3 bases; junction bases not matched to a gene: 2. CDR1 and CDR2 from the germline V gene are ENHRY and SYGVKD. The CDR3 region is CAISDGGGYEQYF. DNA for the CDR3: TGTGCCATCAGTGATGGCGGGGGCTACGAGCAGTACTTC.

DNA of the CDR3: TGTGCCAGCACCGGGGCACGAGCTTTCTTT. Translation: CASTGARAFF. This chain uses TRBV21-1 with TRBJ1-1. TRBV21-1 has pseudogene status. CDR3 size: 10 residues.

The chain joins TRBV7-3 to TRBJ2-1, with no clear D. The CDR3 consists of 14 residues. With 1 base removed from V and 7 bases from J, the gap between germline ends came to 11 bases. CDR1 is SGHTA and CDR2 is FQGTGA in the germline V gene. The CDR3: CASSLSGIQNEQFF. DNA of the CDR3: TGTGCCAGCAGCTTAAGCGGAATACAGAATGAGCAGTTCTTC. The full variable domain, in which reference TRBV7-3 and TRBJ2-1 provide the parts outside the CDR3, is GAGVSQTPSNKVTEKGKYVELRCDPISGHTALYWYRQSLGQGPEFLIYFQGTGAADDSGLPNDRFFAVRPEGSVSTLKIQRTERGDSAVYLCASSLSGIQNEQFFGPGTRLTVL.

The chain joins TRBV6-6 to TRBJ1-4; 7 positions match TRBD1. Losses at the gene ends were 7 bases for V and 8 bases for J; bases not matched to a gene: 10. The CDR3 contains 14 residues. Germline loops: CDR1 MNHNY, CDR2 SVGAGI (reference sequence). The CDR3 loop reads CASIGKGTDEKLFF. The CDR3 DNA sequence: TGTGCCAGCATTGGAAAGGGGACAGACGAAAAACTGTTTTTT.

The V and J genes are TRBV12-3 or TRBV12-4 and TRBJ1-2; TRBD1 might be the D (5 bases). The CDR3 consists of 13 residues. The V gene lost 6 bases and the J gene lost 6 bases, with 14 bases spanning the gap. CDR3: CASRTGEANGYTF. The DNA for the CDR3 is TGTGCCAGCAGGACGGGGGAGGCGAATGGCTACACCTTC.

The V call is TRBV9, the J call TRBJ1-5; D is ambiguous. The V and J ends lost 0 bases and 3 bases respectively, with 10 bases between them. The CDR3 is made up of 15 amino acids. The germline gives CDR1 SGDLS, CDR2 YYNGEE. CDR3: CASSVGSGFNQPQHF. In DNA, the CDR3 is TGTGCCAGCAGCGTAGGATCGGGGTTCAATCAGCCCCAGCATTTT.

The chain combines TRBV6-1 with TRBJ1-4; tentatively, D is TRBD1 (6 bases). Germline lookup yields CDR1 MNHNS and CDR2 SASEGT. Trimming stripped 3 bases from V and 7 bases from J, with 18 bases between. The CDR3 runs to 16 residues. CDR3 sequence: CASSEPRRGAGEKLFF. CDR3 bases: TGTGCCAGCAGTGAGCCCAGGCGGGGGGCGGGTGAAAAACTGTTTTTT.

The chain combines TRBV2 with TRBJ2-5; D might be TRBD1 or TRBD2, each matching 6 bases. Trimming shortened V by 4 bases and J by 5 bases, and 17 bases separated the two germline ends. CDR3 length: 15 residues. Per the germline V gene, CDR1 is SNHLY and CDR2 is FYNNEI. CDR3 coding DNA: TGTGCCAGCAGTGTAGGGGGGTCCACCCGGGAGACCCAGTACTTC. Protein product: CASSVGGSTRETQYF.

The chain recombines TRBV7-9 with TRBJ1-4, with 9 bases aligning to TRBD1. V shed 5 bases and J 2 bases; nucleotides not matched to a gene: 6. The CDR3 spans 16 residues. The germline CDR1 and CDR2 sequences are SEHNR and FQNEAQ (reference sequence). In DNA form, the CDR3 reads TGTGCCAGCAGCCACCGACAGGGGGGTACTAATGAAAAACTGTTTTTT. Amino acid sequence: CASSHRQGGTNEKLFF.

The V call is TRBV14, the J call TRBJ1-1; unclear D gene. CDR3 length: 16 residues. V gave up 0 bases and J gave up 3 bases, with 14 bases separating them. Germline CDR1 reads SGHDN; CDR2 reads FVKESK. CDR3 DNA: TGTGCCAGCAGCCAAGAAGAGGCGCGCCGGGACACTGAAGCTTTCTTT. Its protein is CASSQEEARRDTEAFF.

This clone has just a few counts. The CDR3 bases are TGCGCCAGCAGCTACGCGGACTACCTTATGGATGAGCAGTTCTTC. Protein product: CASSYADYLMDEQFF. The chain carries TRBV5-1 and TRBJ2-1; perhaps TRBD2 as D (6 bases). This CDR3 region has 15 residues. The V gene lost 3 bases and the J gene lost 8 bases, with 18 bases spanning the gap. Germline V CDR1 and CDR2: SGHRS, YFSETQ.

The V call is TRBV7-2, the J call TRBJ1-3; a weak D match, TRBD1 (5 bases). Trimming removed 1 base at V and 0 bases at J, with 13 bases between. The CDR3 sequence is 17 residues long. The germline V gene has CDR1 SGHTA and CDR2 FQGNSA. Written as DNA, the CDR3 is TGTGCCAGCAGCTTAGTTCCGGGGCTCGGCTCTGGAAACACCATATATTTT. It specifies CASSLVPGLGSGNTIYF.

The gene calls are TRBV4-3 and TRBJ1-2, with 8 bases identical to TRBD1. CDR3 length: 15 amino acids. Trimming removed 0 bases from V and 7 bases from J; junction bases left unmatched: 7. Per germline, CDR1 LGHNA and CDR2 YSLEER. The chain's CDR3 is CASSQEHRGGGGYTF. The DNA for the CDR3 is TGCGCCAGCAGCCAAGAACACAGGGGGGGAGGTGGCTACACCTTC.

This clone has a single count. CDR3 residues: CACTVWGHDTNTGELFF. Here the CDR3 DNA reads TGCGCCTGCACTGTATGGGGACACGACACCAACACCGGGGAGCTGTTTTTT. The chain combines TRBV5-1 with TRBJ2-2; perhaps TRBD1 as D (6 bases). The CDR3 is 17 amino acids. Germline loops: CDR1 SGHRS, CDR2 YFSETQ. V was clipped by 10 bases and J by 2 bases, with 24 bases between them. Together with reference TRBV5-1 and TRBJ2-2, the CDR3 gives the full variable domain: KAGVTQTPRYLIKTRGQQVTLSCSPISGHRSVSWYQQTPGQGLQFLFEYFSETQRNKGNFPGRFSGRQFSNSRSEMNVSTLELGDSALYLCACTVWGHDTNTGELFFGEGSRLTVL.

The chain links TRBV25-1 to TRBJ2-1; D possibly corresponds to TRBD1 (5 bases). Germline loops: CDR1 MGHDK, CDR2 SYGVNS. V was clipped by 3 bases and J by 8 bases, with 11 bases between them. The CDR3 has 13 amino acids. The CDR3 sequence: CASSDQGADEQFF. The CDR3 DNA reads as TGTGCCAGCAGTGATCAGGGTGCGGATGAGCAGTTCTTC.

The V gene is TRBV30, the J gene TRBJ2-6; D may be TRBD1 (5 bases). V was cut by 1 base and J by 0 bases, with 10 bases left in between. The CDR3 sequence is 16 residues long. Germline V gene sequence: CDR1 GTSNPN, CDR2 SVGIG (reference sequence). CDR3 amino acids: CAWSGGKSSGANVLTF. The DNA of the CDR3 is TGTGCCTGGAGTGGGGGCAAGAGCTCTGGGGCCAACGTCCTGACTTTC.